This T cell receptor (beta chain) was observed in a study of cytomegalovirus exposure and HLA in healthy donors. This CDR3 has 14 residues. CDR1 LNHDA and CDR2 SQIVND come from the germline V gene (reference sequence). Trimming stripped 3 bases from V and 5 bases from J, with 11 bases between. Amplification used 60 Vbeta primers and 13 Jbeta primers. Using immunoSEQ multiplex PCR, the repertoire was profiled, and TCRdb retains in-frame clones only, with some absent. The sample includes some 96,000 clones. Remarks on this clone: Its specificity is not known.

Whole-study results and caveats: Researchers counted some 150 TCR beta chains as cytomegalovirus-associated.

The sequenced sample consisted of PBMCs. The clonotype comes from a woman in her 30s in good health and CMV-seronegative. The chain recombines TRBV19 with TRBJ1-5, with a tentative D call TRBD1 (5 bases). CDR3 protein: CASSMNGGDQPQHF. The CDR3 DNA is TGTGCCAGTAGTATGAATGGGGGGGATCAGCCCCAGCATTTT.